The clone carrying this T cell receptor (beta chain) was counted a few times. This sample was included in a study of blood T cells in healthy people across ages. This CDR3 spans 16 amino acids. The V gene lost 0 bases and the J gene lost 0 bases, with 10 bases spanning the gap. CDR1 and CDR2 (germline): LGHNA, YNFKEQ. Then a second PCR, running roughly 7 to 11 cycles, was carried out with a sample-barcoded 5' primer and a J-beta primer mix. Each CDR3 protein is one row after TCRdb ran MiXCR on the 5' RACE reads. The table records approximately 490,000 distinct CDR3 sequences, less than 25% of them present only once. These data were also filed under a second study, of T cells of mothers and their children.

Sequencing input: blood. This TCR derives from a boy younger than 18 in good health. V gene TRBV4-2 combines with J gene TRBJ2-3; D call uncertain. CDR3 nucleotides: TGTGCCAGCAGCCAAGAAGTTAGCCCTAGCACAGATACGCAGTATTTT. Protein: CASSQEVSPSTDTQYF.